The clone carrying this T cell receptor (beta chain) was seen once. No antigen is known for it. Repertoires were generated with immunoSEQ multiplex PCR, while TCRdb's copy carries only in-frame clones and drops some. The sample yields about 57,000 clones, over 70% seen once. This entry comes from a study of OX40 agonist ivuxolimab in advanced cancers. The wider study: Males comprised about 84% of the group, whose mean age was 60 years (range roughly 20 to 85). Findings and caveats of the study: Normalized T-cell clonal expansion was also low in a subset of nonresponders. The study observed clonal expansion of CD4+ and CD8+ blood T cells by week 6 at 0.1 to 3.0 mg/kg.

V gave up 4 bases and J gave up 2 bases, with 9 bases separating them. The CDR3 runs 14 residues. The germline gives CDR1 MNHEY, CDR2 SMNVEV (reference sequence). The V and J genes are TRBV27 and TRBJ2-1, with no clear D. The sample here was CD4+ or CD8+ T cells sorted from blood, taken in a trial of the OX40 agonist ivuxolimab. The source of this sequence is an adult with an advanced solid tumor such as melanoma, head and neck, liver or kidney cancer. CDR3 in amino acids: CASSSAFTYNEQFF. DNA of the CDR3: TGTGCCAGCAGTTCGGCCTTCACCTACAATGAGCAGTTCTTC.